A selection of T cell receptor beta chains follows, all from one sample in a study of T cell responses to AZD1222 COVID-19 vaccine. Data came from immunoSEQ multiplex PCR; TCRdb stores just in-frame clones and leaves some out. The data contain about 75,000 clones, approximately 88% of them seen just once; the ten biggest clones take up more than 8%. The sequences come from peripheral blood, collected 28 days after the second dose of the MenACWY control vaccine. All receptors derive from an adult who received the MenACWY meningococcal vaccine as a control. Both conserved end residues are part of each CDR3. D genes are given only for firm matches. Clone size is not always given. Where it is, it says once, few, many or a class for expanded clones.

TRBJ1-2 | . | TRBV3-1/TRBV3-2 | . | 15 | TGTGCCAGCAGCCACCGGGACAACAGAAGGTATGGCTACACCTTC | CASSHRDNRRYGYTF
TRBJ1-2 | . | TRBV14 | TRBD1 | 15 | TGTGCCAGCAGCCAAGAATTGACAGGGGGCCATGGCTACACCTTC | CASSQELTGGHGYTF
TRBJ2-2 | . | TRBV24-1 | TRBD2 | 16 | TGTGCCACCAGTGCCGCGGGGGGGCGCGGCACCGGGGAGCTGTTTTTT | CATSAAGGRGTGELFF
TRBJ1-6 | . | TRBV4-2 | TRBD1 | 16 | TGTGCCAGCAGCCAAGAGGAAGGCAGGGGGAATTCACCCCTCCACTTT | CASSQEEGRGNSPLHF
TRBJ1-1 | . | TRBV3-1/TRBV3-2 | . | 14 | TGTGCCAGCAGCCATAGAAGCAGGATGAGTGAAGCTTTCTTT | CASSHRSRMSEAFF
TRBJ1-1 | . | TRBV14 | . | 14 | TGTGCCAGCAGCCAAGAATTGAGGGGCGCTGAAGCTTTCTTT | CASSQELRGAEAFF
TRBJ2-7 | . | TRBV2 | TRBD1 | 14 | TGTGCCAGCAGTGGCGGACAGGGGCCTTACGAGCAGTACTTC | CASSGGQGPYEQYF
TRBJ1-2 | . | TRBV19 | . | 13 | TGTGCCAGTTCCTTGGGGGGGTTTGAGGGCTACACCTTC | CASSLGGFEGYTF
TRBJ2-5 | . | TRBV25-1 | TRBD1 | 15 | TGTGCCAGCAGTGCCTCAACAGGGGCCCAAGAGACCCAGTACTTC | CASSASTGAQETQYF
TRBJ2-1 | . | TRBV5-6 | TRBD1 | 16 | TGTGCCAGCAGCTCCGGGGGCAGGGGGCCCTACAATGAGCAGTTCTTC | CASSSGGRGPYNEQFF
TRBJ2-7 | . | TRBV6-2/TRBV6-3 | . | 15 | TGTGCCAGCAGTTACGGCAGCGGACGGACCTACGAGCAGTACTTC | CASSYGSGRTYEQYF
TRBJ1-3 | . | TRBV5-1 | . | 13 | TGCGCCAGCACTCAAGAGGCTGGAAACACCATATATTTT | CASTQEAGNTIYF
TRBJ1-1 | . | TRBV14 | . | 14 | TGTGCCAGCAGCCGAGTCTGGGGGAACACTGAAGCTTTCTTT | CASSRVWGNTEAFF
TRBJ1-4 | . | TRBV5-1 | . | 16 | TGCGCCAGCAGCGAGGGCAGGGGACACGGGAATGAAAAACTGTTTTTT | CASSEGRGHGNEKLFF
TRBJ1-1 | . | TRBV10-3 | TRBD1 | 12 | TGTGCCACGGGACAGGGGGAGACTGAAGCTTTCTTT | CATGQGETEAFF
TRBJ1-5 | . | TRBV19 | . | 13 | TGTGCCAGTAGTCAGTCGAGCAATCAGCCCCAGCATTTT | CASSQSSNQPQHF
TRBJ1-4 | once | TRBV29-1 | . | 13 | TGCAGCGTCCTGGACGGTGACAATGAAAAACTGTTTTTT | CSVLDGDNEKLFF
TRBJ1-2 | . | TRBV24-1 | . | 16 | TGTGCCACCAGTGATTCATCTTCCGGGACAACTACCCGCTACACCTTC | CATSDSSSGTTTRYTF
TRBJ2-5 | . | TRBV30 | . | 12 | TGTGCCTGGAGTGACAGACAAGAGACCCAGTACTTC | CAWSDRQETQYF
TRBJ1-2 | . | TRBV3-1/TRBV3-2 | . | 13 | TGTGCCAGCAGCCTTAGCATTTTGCATGGCTACACCTTC | CASSLSILHGYTF
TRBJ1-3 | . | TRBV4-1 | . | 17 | TGCGCCAGCAGCCAAGAAGAGTTCCAGGAGGGCCGAAACACCATATATTTT | CASSQEEFQEGRNTIYF
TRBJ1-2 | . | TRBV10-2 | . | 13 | TGCGCCAGCAGGCCCGACACGGCCGGTGGCTACACCTTC | CASRPDTAGGYTF
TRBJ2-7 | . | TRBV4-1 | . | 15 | TGCGCCAGCAGCCAAGAAAGGGCAGATCTCTACGAGCAGTACTTC | CASSQERADLYEQYF
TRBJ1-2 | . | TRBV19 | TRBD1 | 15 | TGTGCCAGTAGTCCACGACAGGGTGGCGGCTATGGCTACACCTTC | CASSPRQGGGYGYTF
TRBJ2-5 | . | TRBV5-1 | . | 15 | TGCGCCAGCAGCTTGTCCAGGGCCTCCCAAGAGACCCAGTACTTC | CASSLSRASQETQYF
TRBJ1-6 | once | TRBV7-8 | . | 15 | TGTGCCAGCAGCGGGGGGATCTCCTATAATTCACCCCTCCACTTT | CASSGGISYNSPLHF
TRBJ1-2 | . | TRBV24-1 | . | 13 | TGTGCCACCAGTGAGACCGGGAGCTATGGCTACACCTTC | CATSETGSYGYTF
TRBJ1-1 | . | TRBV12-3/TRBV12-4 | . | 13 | TGTGCCAGCAGCCCGAGCTGGGAGACTGAAGCTTTCTTT | CASSPSWETEAFF
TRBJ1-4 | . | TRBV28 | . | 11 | TGTGCCAGCAGTTTAGACAGAAAACTGTTTTTT | CASSLDRKLFF
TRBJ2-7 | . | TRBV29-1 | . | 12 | TGCAGCGTTTCCGGGACCACTTACGAGCAGTACTTC | CSVSGTTYEQYF
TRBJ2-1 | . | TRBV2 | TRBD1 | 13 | TGTGCCAGCAGCAGGGGGTACAACAATGAGCAGTTCTTC | CASSRGYNNEQFF
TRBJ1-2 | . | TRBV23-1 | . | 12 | TGCCCAAAGACAGTGGGGGGCGATGGCTACACCTTC | CPKTVGGDGYTF
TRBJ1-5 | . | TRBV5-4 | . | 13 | TGTGCCAGCAGTTTAAACAGGAATCAGCCCCAGCATTTT | CASSLNRNQPQHF
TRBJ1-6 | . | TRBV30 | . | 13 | TGTGCCTGGAGTTCCCAGGGGAGGTCACCCCTCCACTTT | CAWSSQGRSPLHF
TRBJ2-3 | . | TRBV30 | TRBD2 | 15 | TGTGCCTGGAGTTTGTTAGCGGGGGAGGGCGATACGCAGTATTTT | CAWSLLAGEGDTQYF
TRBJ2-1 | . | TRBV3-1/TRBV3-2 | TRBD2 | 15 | TGTGCCAGCAGGCTTAGCGGGGGGGCCTACAATGAGCAGTTCTTC | CASRLSGGAYNEQFF
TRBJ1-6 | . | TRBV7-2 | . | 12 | TGTGCCAGCAGCTTGAATAATTCACCCCTCCACTTT | CASSLNNSPLHF
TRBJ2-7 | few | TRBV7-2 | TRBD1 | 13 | TGTGCCAGCAGCCGACAGGGATCCCTCGAGCAGTACTTC | CASSRQGSLEQYF
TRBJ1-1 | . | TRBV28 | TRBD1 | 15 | TGTGCCAGCAGTAACAGACAGGGGAGGAACACTGAAGCTTTCTTT | CASSNRQGRNTEAFF
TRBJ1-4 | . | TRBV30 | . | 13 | TGTGCCTGGCACCGTGGGAGGGATGAAAAACTGTTTTTT | CAWHRGRDEKLFF
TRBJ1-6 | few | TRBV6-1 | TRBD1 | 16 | TGTGCCAGCAGTGAAGCGGAGGGGGCTGGTAATTCACCCCTCCACTTT | CASSEAEGAGNSPLHF
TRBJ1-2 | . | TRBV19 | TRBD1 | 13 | TGTGCCAGTAGTATGGACAGGAACTATGGCTACACCTTC | CASSMDRNYGYTF
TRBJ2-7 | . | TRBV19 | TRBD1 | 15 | TGTGCCAGTAGTATGGAGACAGGGGTTACCTACGAGCAGTACTTC | CASSMETGVTYEQYF
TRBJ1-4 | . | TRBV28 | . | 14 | TGTGCCACTAATGAGGCAGGGGTGGATGAAAAACTGTTTTTT | CATNEAGVDEKLFF
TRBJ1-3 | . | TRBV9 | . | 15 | TGTGCCAGCAGCGTAGATCAAAGCTCTGGAAACACCATATATTTT | CASSVDQSSGNTIYF
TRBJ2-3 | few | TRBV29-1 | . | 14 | TGCAGCGTACGGGACCCCTCCTTCACAGATACGCAGTATTTT | CSVRDPSFTDTQYF
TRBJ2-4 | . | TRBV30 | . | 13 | TGTGCCTGGAGTGTACTTGGAGGGAACATTCAGTACTTC | CAWSVLGGNIQYF
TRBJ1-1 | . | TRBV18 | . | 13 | TGTGCCAGCTCACCACCTGAGGGGGCTGAAGCTTTCTTT | CASSPPEGAEAFF
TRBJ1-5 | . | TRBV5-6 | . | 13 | TGTGCCAGCAGCTCAGGTCTCGGTCAGCCCCAGCATTTT | CASSSGLGQPQHF
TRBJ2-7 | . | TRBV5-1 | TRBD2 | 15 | TGCGCCAGCAGCTTGGATCCGAGCGGGGGCTACGAGCAGTACTTC | CASSLDPSGGYEQYF
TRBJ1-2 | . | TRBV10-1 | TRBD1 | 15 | TGCGCCAGCATCGGCAGGGGGGGGTTTAACTATGGCTACACCTTC | CASIGRGGFNYGYTF
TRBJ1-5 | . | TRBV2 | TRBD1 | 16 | TGTGCCAGCAGCAGGGACAGGGCGGTAGGCAATCAGCCCCAGCATTTT | CASSRDRAVGNQPQHF
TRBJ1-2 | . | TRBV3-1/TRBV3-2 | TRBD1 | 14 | TGTGCCAGCAGCCATTCCGGACAGGGAGGAGGCTACACCTTC | CASSHSGQGGGYTF
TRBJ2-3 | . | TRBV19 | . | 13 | TGTGCCAGTAAAAAGGAGGGCACAGATACGCAGTATTTT | CASKKEGTDTQYF
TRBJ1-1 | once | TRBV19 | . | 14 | TGTGCCAGTAGTATCTCCGGGGGGATAACTGAAGCTTTCTTT | CASSISGGITEAFF
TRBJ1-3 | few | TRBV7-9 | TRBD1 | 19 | TGTGCCAGCAGCGCCCGCAGACCAACACAGGGGGCGTCTGGAAACACCATATATTTT | CASSARRPTQGASGNTIYF
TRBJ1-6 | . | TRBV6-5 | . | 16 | TGTGCCAGCAGTTTCACATCCGGGAACAGGGTTACACCCCTCCACTTT | CASSFTSGNRVTPLHF
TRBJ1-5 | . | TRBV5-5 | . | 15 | TGTGCCAGCAGCCTGAGAGGAGGGGGGGAATCGGCCCAGCATTTT | CASSLRGGGESAQHF